Included here is one TCR beta chain sequence, with context. This clone has only one observation. Its antigen remains unidentified. No much larger clone is present one base from it, and per-base qualities are unavailable. The data are from a study of blood T cell repertoires in COVID-19 (dated by TCRdb to about 2020). In terms of the full investigation: The collaborator samples originated in the United States, Italy and Spain and spanned the acute and convalescent phases of COVID-19. The sample metadata nearly always contained a de-identified subject ID, COVID-19 status, age in years and sex. The samples were drawn from two sources: the first 160 participants of the ongoing ImmuneRACE study, and 950 to 1,500 subjects contributed by 6 global collaborators. Subjects who had been exposed to COVID-19, were actively infected with it, or had recovered from it provided the deeply sampled blood TCRbeta repertoires that made up the dataset. Where HLA class I and class II types were available, the types were taken from metadata supplied by the sample provider, not from assay-based typing. A freely available public database, intended as a resource for researchers studying the immune response to SARS-CoV-2, is where the repertoires were released. The prospective study material was composed of cDNA or gDNA derived from T cells, B-cell-depleted T cells, or PBMCs.

TCRbeta CDR3 regions were amplified from genomic DNA using the immunoSEQ Assay, a bias-controlled multiplex PCR. In the source study's methods: The number of nucleated cells in each sample was estimated from the amplification of reference gene primers within the assay. Sequence reads were collapsed and filtered to measure the absolute abundance of every unique TCRbeta CDR3 rearrangement. For each sample, productive Simpson clonality was calculated as the square root of Simpson's diversity index over productive rearrangements. TCRdb provides this immuneACCESS table in a form limited to in-frame rearrangements. Some clones are lacking; in checked studies, under half of them reflect an unresolved V gene, and why the rest are absent is not known. D and trimming come from the DNA, and the V and J calls and clone size come from that table. Here the sample has about 69,000 clones; 79% occur a single time. About 15% of the sample is in the top ten clones.

Collaborating institutions collected whole blood in K2EDTA tubes following their own protocols. For TCRbeta analysis, collaborators shipped samples as frozen whole blood, isolated PBMCs, or DNA extracted from either of those sample types. Paper-wide results and their limitations: The quantity of clinical and demographic metadata differed by source and by participant and was supplied without curation.

A distance of 10 bases separates the germline ends of V and J, which lose 5 bases and 0 bases respectively. The CDR3 spans 14 residues, from the cysteine through the phenylalanine. The retained sequence is limited to the CDR3, 42 bases, with the frame set at the first base. The germline V gene (reference sequence) yields LGHDT for CDR1 and YNNKEL for CDR2. The origin of this receptor is a man in his sixties with acute or convalescent COVID-19. Here the chain combines TRBV3-1 (or the pseudogene TRBV3-2) and TRBJ1-2; the D gene cannot be named for sure. The sequenced material came from peripheral blood. The DNA reads TGTGCCAGCAGCGCGGGGTCTACTAACTATGGCTACACCTTC. Translated, this is CASSAGSTNYGYTF.